The 2 T cell receptor beta chains listed next were all sequenced from one sample in a study of cytomegalovirus exposure and HLA in healthy donors. It was with 60 Vbeta and 13 Jbeta primers that the PCR ran. Sequencing used immunoSEQ multiplex PCR; TCRdb keeps in-frame clones, though not all of them. The table has roughly 100,000 clones, around 57% seen once. What was sequenced was PBMCs. The receptors derive from a human donor in good health.

The rearrangement joins TRBV9 to TRBJ1-3; D is unclear. The V end was cut by 3 bases, the J end by 8 bases, with 15 bases between. Germline V CDR1 and CDR2: SGDLS, YYNGEE. CDR3 length equals 14 residues. The CDR3 loop reads CASSDPGRGDTIYF. The CDR3 bases are TGTGCCAGCAGCGATCCCGGGAGAGGCGACACCATATATTTT.

This chain joins TRBV9 and TRBJ2-3; 7 bases map to TRBD2. Germline V gene data show CDR1 as SGDLS and CDR2 as YYNGEE. The CDR3 is made up of 15 amino acids. With V trimmed by 4 bases and J by 5 bases, 10 bases remained unmatched. The CDR3 DNA is TGTGCCAGCAGCCAGGCGGGGGTTGGGGGAGATACGCAGTATTTT. Translating it yields CASSQAGVGGDTQYF.